This T cell receptor (beta chain) came from a study of beta chain features in type 1 diabetes. Regarding the study as a whole: Type 1 diabetes patients showed fewer insertions and more deletions at VDJ junctions. Patients with Type 1 diabetes showed moderately but significantly shorter TCRB CDR3s in all four CD4+ subsets.

Only one heparinised blood draw was taken per donor, and its volume averaged around 120 mL. Every bit of the isolated RNA underwent reverse transcription, so sequencing read expressed TCRB transcripts. Each sample of naive, central memory or regulatory T cells had, on average, approximately 4 million reads. Here immunoSEQ multiplex PCR was the method, and the copy in TCRdb shows in-frame clones only, minus some. The table records a few hundred thousand clones, roughly 12% of them present only once. CDR3 length equals 14 residues. Trimming took off 0 bases at V and 3 bases at J, with 9 bases between the two ends. The germline CDR1 and CDR2 sequences are SGDLS and YYNGEE. A few counts support this clone. The antigen is unknown.

The rearrangement joins TRBV9 to TRBJ1-2, with D possibly being TRBD1 (5 bases). Sequenced input: naive CD4+ T cells from blood. The TCR was taken from a woman aged 18-30 years with type 1 diabetes. CDR3 loop: CASSVGGSHYGYTF. DNA of the CDR3: TGTGCCAGCAGCGTAGGGGGCTCCCACTATGGCTACACCTTC.